Presented here are 5 T cell receptor beta chains from one specimen sequenced in a study of blood T cell repertoires in COVID-19. Libraries were prepared by immunoSEQ multiplex PCR; TCRdb keeps only in-frame clonotypes and omits some of them. Of some 390,000 clones in the sample, approximately 89% were seen once. Specimen: PBMCs or T cells enriched from blood (not recorded which). These receptors were collected from a woman aged 30 to 39 who had recovered from COVID-19.

The chain carries TRBV11-2 and TRBJ2-7; TRBD2 agrees at 9 bases. This CDR3 has 16 residues. Looked up from germline, CDR1 is SGHAT and CDR2 is FQNNGV. The V segment lost 5 bases and the J segment 3 bases; nucleotides outside the gene matches: 11. Here the CDR3 reads CASSRYSGSEIYEQYF. CDR3 DNA sequence: TGTGCCAGCAGCCGATATAGCGGGAGTGAGATCTACGAGCAGTACTTC.

The CDR3 coding sequence is TGTGCCAGCAGCGTAACTGCCCTCGGGAACACTGAAGCTTTCTTT. Translated: CASSVTALGNTEAFF. This chain joins TRBV9 and TRBJ1-1; D gene ambiguous. V lost 1 base and J 1 base, leaving 11 bases between the germline ends. Germline V gene data show CDR1 as SGDLS and CDR2 as YYNGEE. The length of the CDR3 is 15 residues.

The rearrangement links TRBV19 to TRBJ1-3; D is unresolved. Trimming cost V 6 bases and J 2 bases, with 11 bases left between them. CDR1 is LNHDA, CDR2 SQIVND, per germline (reference sequence). CDR3 length: 14 amino acids. For the CDR3, the DNA is TGTGCCAGTAGACCCGGGATTACTGGAAACACCATATATTTT. Translated: CASRPGITGNTIYF.

The chain links TRBV12-3 or TRBV12-4 to TRBJ1-5, with D tentatively TRBD1 (5 bases). V was pared by 7 bases and J by 6 bases, with 13 bases between. This CDR3 contains 13 residues. The CDR3 coding sequence is TGTGCCAGCACGTTTGGGGGGAGTCAGCCCCAGCATTTT. It encodes CASTFGGSQPQHF.

This clone was picked up one time. The genes are TRBV11-2 and TRBJ1-5, with D possibly matching TRBD1 (6 bases). The CDR3 is made up of 15 amino acids. The germline CDR1 and CDR2 sequences are SGHAT and FQNNGV. V lost 3 bases and J lost 4, with 13 bases in between. In DNA form, the CDR3 reads TGTGCCAGCAGCTTCTCAGGGGTTGTTAATCAGCCCCAGCATTTT. The encoded protein is CASSFSGVVNQPQHF.